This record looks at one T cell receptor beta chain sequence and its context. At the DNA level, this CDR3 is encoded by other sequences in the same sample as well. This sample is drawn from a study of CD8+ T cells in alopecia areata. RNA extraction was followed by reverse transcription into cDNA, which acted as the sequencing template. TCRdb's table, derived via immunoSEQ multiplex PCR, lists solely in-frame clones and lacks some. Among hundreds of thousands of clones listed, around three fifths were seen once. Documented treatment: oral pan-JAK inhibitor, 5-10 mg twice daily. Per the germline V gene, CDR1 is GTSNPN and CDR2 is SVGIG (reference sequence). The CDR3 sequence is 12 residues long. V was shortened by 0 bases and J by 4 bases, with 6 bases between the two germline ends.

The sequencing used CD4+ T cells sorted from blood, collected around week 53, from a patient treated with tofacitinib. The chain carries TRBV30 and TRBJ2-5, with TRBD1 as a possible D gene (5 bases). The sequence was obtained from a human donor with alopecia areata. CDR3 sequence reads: CAWSVRGETQYF. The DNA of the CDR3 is TGTGCCTGGAGTGTAAGGGGAGAGACCCAGTACTTC.